Sequencing of this T cell receptor (beta chain) was carried out in a study of cytomegalovirus exposure and HLA in healthy donors. Findings of the study overall: Other equally common chains were less clonally expanded than HLA-associated TCR beta chains, a later analysis showed. The study listed roughly 150 cytomegalovirus-associated TCR beta chains. Several of the most significant clusters appeared linked to common viral pathogens, based on a later analysis. Sequences of the TCR beta chain were said to predict the HLA-A and HLA-B alleles of most subjects accurately.

A multiplex PCR was run with 60 Vbeta primers and 13 Jbeta primers. TCRdb's copy holds only in-frame clones and misses some; the assay was immunoSEQ multiplex PCR. The repertoire holds roughly 180,000 clones, less than 90% seen once, with 0.26% in the top ten. CDR1 is SGHTA, CDR2 FQGNSA, per germline. V was trimmed by 6 bases and J by 5 bases, leaving 11 bases between them. This CDR3 comprises 14 residues. In the case of this clone: Its antigen is unidentified.

Sample: PBMCs. This TCR was sampled from a boy under 18 in good health and CMV-seronegative. The chain couples TRBV7-2 to TRBJ1-6, with unresolved D. CDR3 bases: TGTGCCAGCAGTCTCACAGTGAATAATTCACCCCTCCACTTT. Its translation is CASSLTVNNSPLHF.